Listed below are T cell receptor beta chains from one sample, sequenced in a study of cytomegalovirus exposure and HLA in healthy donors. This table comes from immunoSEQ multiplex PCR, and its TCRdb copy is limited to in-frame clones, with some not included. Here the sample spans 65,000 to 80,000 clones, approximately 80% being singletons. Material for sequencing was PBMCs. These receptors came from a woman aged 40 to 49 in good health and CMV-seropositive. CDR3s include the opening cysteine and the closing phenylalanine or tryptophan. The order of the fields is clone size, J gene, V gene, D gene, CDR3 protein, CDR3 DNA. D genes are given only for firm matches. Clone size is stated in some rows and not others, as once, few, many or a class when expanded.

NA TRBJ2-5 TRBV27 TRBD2 CASSFRGGTETQYF TGTGCCAGCAGTTTTCGCGGGGGGACGGAGACCCAGTACTTC
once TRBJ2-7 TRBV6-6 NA CASSRTPSYEQYF TGTGCCAGCAGTCGGACACCTTCCTACGAGCAGTACTTC
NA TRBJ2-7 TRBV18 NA CASSPAAYEQYF TGTGCCAGCTCACCGGCGGCTTACGAGCAGTACTTC
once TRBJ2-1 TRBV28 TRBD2 CASSFWTSGAGNEQFF TGTGCCAGCAGTTTTTGGACTAGCGGGGCGGGCAATGAGCAGTTCTTC
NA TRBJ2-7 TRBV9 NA CASSGGGAYEQYF TGTGCCAGCAGCGGGGGCGGAGCCTACGAGCAGTACTTC
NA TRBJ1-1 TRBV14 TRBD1 CASSIGQGAKTEAFF TGTGCCAGCAGCATTGGACAGGGGGCGAAAACTGAAGCTTTCTTT
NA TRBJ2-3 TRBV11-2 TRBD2 CASSLRTSGGGTDTQYF TGTGCCAGCAGCTTACGGACTAGCGGGGGGGGCACAGATACGCAGTATTTT
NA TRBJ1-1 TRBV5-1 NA CASSPTENPGIFAFF TGCGCCAGCAGCCCGACAGAGAATCCGGGCATTTTTGCTTTCTTT
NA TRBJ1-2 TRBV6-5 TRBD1 CASSRGQGGYGYTF TGTGCCAGCAGTCGTGGACAGGGTGGCTATGGCTACACCTTC
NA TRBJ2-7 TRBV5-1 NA CASGRTSYEQYF TGCGCCAGCGGCAGGACAAGCTACGAGCAGTACTTC
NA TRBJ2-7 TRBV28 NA CASRALTTTYEQYF TGTGCCAGCAGAGCCCTGACAACAACCTACGAGCAGTACTTC
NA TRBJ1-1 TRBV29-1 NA CSVDQGGVTEAFF TGCAGCGTTGACCAGGGAGGTGTGACTGAAGCTTTCTTT
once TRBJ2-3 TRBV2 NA CASSDSGTDTQYF TGTGCCAGCAGCGATTCAGGCACAGATACGCAGTATTTT
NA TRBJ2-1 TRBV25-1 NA CASSDPAVSSYNEQFF TGTGCCAGCAGTGACCCAGCGGTGAGCTCCTACAATGAGCAGTTCTTC
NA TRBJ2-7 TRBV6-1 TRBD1 CASRYGQGGSYEQYF TGTGCCAGCCGGTACGGACAGGGGGGCTCCTACGAGCAGTACTTC
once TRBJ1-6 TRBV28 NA CASSRIDNSPLHF TGTGCCAGCAGTCGTATAGATAATTCACCCCTCCACTTT
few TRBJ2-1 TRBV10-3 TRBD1 CAIGHETGGEQFF TGTGCCATCGGCCACGAGACAGGGGGCGAGCAGTTCTTC
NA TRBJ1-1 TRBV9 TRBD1 CASSGDRKNTEAFF TGTGCCAGCAGCGGGGACAGGAAGAACACTGAAGCTTTCTTT
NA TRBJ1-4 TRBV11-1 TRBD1 CASSARQGANEKLFF TGTGCCAGCAGCGCCAGACAGGGGGCTAATGAAAAACTGTTTTTT
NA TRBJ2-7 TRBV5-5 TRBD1 CASRPGQDYEQYF TGTGCCAGCAGACCCGGACAGGACTACGAGCAGTACTTC
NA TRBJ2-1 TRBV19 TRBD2 CASSFSSGGANEQFF TGTGCCAGTAGTTTCTCTAGCGGGGGGGCAAATGAGCAGTTCTTC
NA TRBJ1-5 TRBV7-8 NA CASSFEGGNQPQHF TGTGCCAGCAGCTTCGAGGGGGGCAATCAGCCCCAGCATTTT
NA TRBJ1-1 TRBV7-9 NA CSSSLTNTEAFF TGTTCCAGCAGCTTGACAAACACTGAAGCTTTCTTT
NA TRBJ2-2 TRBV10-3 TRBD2 CAIRRTSGGADTGELFF TGTGCCATCAGGCGGACTAGCGGGGGAGCGGACACCGGGGAGCTGTTTTTT
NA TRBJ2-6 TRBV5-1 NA CASSLDGSGANVLTF TGCGCCAGCAGCTTGGACGGCTCTGGGGCCAACGTCCTGACTTTC
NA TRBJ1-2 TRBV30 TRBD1 CAWAGTGGYTF TGTGCCTGGGCCGGGACAGGTGGCTACACCTTC
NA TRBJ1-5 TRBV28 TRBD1 CASSPTGGAGIGNQPQHF TGTGCCAGCAGTCCGACAGGGGGCGCGGGTATTGGCAATCAGCCCCAGCATTTT
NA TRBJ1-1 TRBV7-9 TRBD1 CASSSGTAKAFF TGTGCCAGCAGCTCGGGGACAGCTAAAGCTTTCTTT
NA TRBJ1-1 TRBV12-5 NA CASAGGLNTEAFF TGTGCTAGTGCCGGGGGGCTGAACACTGAAGCTTTCTTT
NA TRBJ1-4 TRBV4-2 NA CASSQGPGENEKLFF TGTGCCAGCAGCCAAGGCCCAGGGGAGAATGAAAAACTGTTTTTT
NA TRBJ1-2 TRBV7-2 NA CASSLQGSYGYTF TGTGCCAGCAGCTTGCAGGGGTCCTATGGCTACACCTTC
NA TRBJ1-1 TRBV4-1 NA CASSQDLDSQAFF TGCGCCAGCAGCCAAGACCTGGACAGTCAAGCTTTCTTT
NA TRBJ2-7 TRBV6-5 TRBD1 CASRRPYRGSYEQYF TGTGCCAGCAGAAGACCCTACAGGGGCTCCTACGAGCAGTACTTC
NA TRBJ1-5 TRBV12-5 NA CASGLVGVRNQPQHF TGTGCTAGTGGTTTGGTGGGAGTCCGCAATCAGCCCCAGCATTTT
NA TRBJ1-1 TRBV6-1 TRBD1 CASSRGRTEAFF TGTGCCAGCAGCAGGGGGAGGACTGAAGCTTTCTTT
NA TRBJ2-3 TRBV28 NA CASSLQSGRDTQYF TGTGCCAGCAGTTTACAGTCGGGTCGCGATACGCAGTATTTT
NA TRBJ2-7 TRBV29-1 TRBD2 CSVRGLAGGPGEQYF TGCAGCGTTCGCGGACTAGCGGGGGGGCCGGGCGAGCAGTACTTC
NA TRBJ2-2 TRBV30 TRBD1 CAWSGQGGGELFF TGTGCCTGGAGTGGACAGGGGGGTGGGGAGCTGTTTTTT
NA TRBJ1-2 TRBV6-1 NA CASSANQGTLNYGYTF TGTGCCAGCAGTGCGAACCAGGGGACCCTTAACTATGGCTACACCTTC
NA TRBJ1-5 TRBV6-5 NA CASSYSGTGFDQPQHF TGTGCCAGCAGTTACTCGGGTACGGGTTTCGACCAGCCCCAGCATTTT
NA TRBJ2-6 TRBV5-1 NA CASSFAGSSGANVLTF TGCGCCAGCAGCTTTGCAGGCTCCTCTGGGGCCAACGTCCTGACTTTC
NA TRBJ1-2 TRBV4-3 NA CASSQQTGTWYGYTF TGCGCCAGCAGCCAACAAACCGGGACATGGTATGGCTACACCTTC
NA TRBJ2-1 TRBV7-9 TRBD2 CASSGGASGGPRGPNEQFF TGTGCCAGCAGCGGTGGGGCTAGCGGGGGACCCCGGGGACCCAATGAGCAGTTCTTC
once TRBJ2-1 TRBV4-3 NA CASSKWISSGNEQFF TGCGCCAGCAGCAAATGGATTAGCAGTGGGAATGAGCAGTTCTTC
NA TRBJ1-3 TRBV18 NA CASSPLSPPSSGNTIYF TGTGCCAGCTCACCACTCTCCCCCCCGAGCTCTGGAAACACCATATATTTT
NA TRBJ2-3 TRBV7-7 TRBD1 CASSVDRGADTQYF TGTGCCAGCAGCGTCGACAGGGGGGCAGATACGCAGTATTTT
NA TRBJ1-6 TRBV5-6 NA CASSLIIQGSYNSPLHF TGTGCCAGCAGCTTAATTATCCAGGGGTCCTATAATTCACCCCTCCACTTT
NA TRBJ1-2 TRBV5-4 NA CASSSDSLYGYTF TGTGCCAGCAGCTCGGACAGCCTCTATGGCTACACCTTC
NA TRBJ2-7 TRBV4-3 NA CASSRGFGGGYPYEQYF TGCGCCAGCAGCCGGGGATTTGGGGGGGGCTACCCCTACGAGCAGTACTTC
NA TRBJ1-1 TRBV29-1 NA CSVGGDAEAFF TGCAGCGTTGGGGGAGACGCTGAAGCTTTCTTT
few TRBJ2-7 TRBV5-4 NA CASSDGQWTEEQYF TGTGCCAGCAGCGACGGACAGTGGACTGAAGAGCAGTACTTC
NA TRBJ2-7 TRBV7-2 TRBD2 CASTPSGGLTYGQYF TGTGCCAGCACCCCAAGCGGGGGCCTAACCTACGGGCAGTACTTC
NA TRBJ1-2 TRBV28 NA CASSFLAYGYTF TGTGCCAGCAGTTTTTTAGCATATGGCTACACCTTC
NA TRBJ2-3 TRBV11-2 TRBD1 CASSLAGGAEDTQYF TGTGCCAGCAGCTTAGCAGGGGGCGCGGAAGATACGCAGTATTTT
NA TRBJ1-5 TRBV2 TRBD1 CASSSTGGSNQPQHF TGTGCCAGCAGTTCGACAGGGGGCTCCAATCAGCCCCAGCATTTT
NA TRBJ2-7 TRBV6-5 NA CASSYFGGRSSYEQYF TGTGCCAGCAGTTACTTCGGGGGTCGGAGCTCCTACGAGCAGTACTTC
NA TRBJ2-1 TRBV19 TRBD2 CASNSGGTYNEQFF TGTGCCAGCAACTCGGGGGGGACCTACAATGAGCAGTTCTTC